Listed below are T cell receptor beta chains from one sample, sequenced in a study of T-cell memory formation after mild COVID-19. One entry per CDR3 protein results from TCRdb running MiXCR on the 5' RACE reads. This repertoire shows 500,000 to 600,000 distinct CDR3 sequences, more than 15% found once; its top ten account for around 12%. Specimen: PBMCs or a T cell subset sorted from them (not recorded which). The receptors come from an adult woman who had mild COVID-19 (a few samples of this study predate the infection). Cell type and time point are not known. The CDR3 runs from the conserved cysteine through the conserved F or W. Each record gives: clone size, D gene, J gene, V gene, CDR3 protein, CDR3 DNA. The D gene is left open where the match is weak. A row's size may be missing; if present it is once, few, many or a size class.

clone size: few
D gene: -
J gene: TRBJ1-5
V gene: TRBV5-1
CDR3 protein: CASSPDLGGKQPQHF
CDR3 DNA: TGCGCCAGCAGCCCGGACCTAGGGGGAAAGCAGCCCCAGCATTTT

clone size: many
D gene: -
J gene: TRBJ1-2
V gene: TRBV5-1
CDR3 protein: CASSPEGVRANYGYTF
CDR3 DNA: TGCGCCAGCAGCCCGGAAGGAGTCAGGGCTAACTATGGCTACACCTTC

clone size: -
D gene: TRBD1
J gene: TRBJ2-7
V gene: TRBV18
CDR3 protein: CASSPLGQYYEQYF
CDR3 DNA: TGTGCCAGCTCACCCTTGGGACAGTACTACGAGCAGTACTTC

clone size: -
D gene: -
J gene: TRBJ1-1
V gene: TRBV27
CDR3 protein: CASSLYFRSGRNTEAFF
CDR3 DNA: TGTGCCAGCAGTTTATATTTCCGTTCGGGGAGGAACACTGAAGCTTTCTTT

clone size: -
D gene: TRBD2
J gene: TRBJ2-3
V gene: TRBV4-1
CDR3 protein: CASSQGTSGGISTDTQYF
CDR3 DNA: TGCGCCAGCAGCCAGGGGACTAGCGGGGGGATTAGCACAGATACGCAGTATTTT

clone size: few
D gene: TRBD2
J gene: TRBJ2-2
V gene: TRBV5-5
CDR3 protein: CASSSPGLAGGQWAGELFF
CDR3 DNA: TGTGCCAGCAGCTCACCGGGACTAGCGGGAGGGCAGTGGGCCGGGGAGCTGTTTTTT

clone size: -
D gene: -
J gene: TRBJ2-7
V gene: TRBV24-1
CDR3 protein: CATSDPHGDSYEQYF
CDR3 DNA: TGTGCCACCAGTGATCCCCACGGGGACTCCTACGAGCAGTACTTC

clone size: few
D gene: -
J gene: TRBJ1-1
V gene: TRBV13
CDR3 protein: CASSFWGARETEAFF
CDR3 DNA: TGTGCCAGCAGCTTTTGGGGGGCGCGGGAAACTGAAGCTTTCTTT

clone size: few
D gene: TRBD1
J gene: TRBJ1-1
V gene: TRBV7-2
CDR3 protein: CASSLGRGLGTEAFF
CDR3 DNA: TGTGCCAGCAGCTTGGGAAGGGGGCTGGGCACTGAAGCTTTCTTT

clone size: few
D gene: TRBD2
J gene: TRBJ2-5
V gene: TRBV11-2
CDR3 protein: CASSLDSAGGSETQYF
CDR3 DNA: TGTGCCAGCAGCTTAGATTCAGCGGGGGGGTCGGAGACCCAGTACTTC

clone size: -
D gene: -
J gene: TRBJ1-6
V gene: TRBV3-1
CDR3 protein: CASSQRRFNSPLHF
CDR3 DNA: TGTGCCAGCAGCCAAAGACGGTTTAATTCACCCCTCCACTTT

clone size: few
D gene: -
J gene: TRBJ2-2
V gene: TRBV15
CDR3 protein: CATSRELLTTGELFF
CDR3 DNA: TGTGCCACCAGCAGAGAATTACTAACCACCGGGGAGCTGTTTTTT

clone size: -
D gene: -
J gene: TRBJ2-2
V gene: TRBV7-2
CDR3 protein: CASPAGLFF
CDR3 DNA: TGTGCCAGCCCCGCGGGGCTGTTTTTT

clone size: -
D gene: -
J gene: TRBJ2-3
V gene: TRBV24-1
CDR3 protein: CATSDLLTGQYF
CDR3 DNA: TGTGCCACCAGTGATTTGCTGACAGGCCAGTATTTT

clone size: few
D gene: -
J gene: TRBJ1-1
V gene: TRBV7-2
CDR3 protein: CASSLFGLGSEAFF
CDR3 DNA: TGTGCCAGCAGCTTATTTGGCCTGGGTTCTGAAGCTTTCTTT

clone size: few
D gene: TRBD2
J gene: TRBJ2-1
V gene: TRBV7-2
CDR3 protein: CASSLDRASGRRNEQFF
CDR3 DNA: TGTGCCAGCAGCTTAGATAGGGCTAGCGGGAGGAGGAATGAGCAGTTCTTC

clone size: -
D gene: TRBD2
J gene: TRBJ2-3
V gene: TRBV30
CDR3 protein: CAWMGGLAGGGTQYF
CDR3 DNA: TGTGCCTGGATGGGGGGACTAGCGGGAGGAGGTACGCAGTATTTT

clone size: -
D gene: -
J gene: TRBJ2-5
V gene: TRBV6-2/TRBV6-3
CDR3 protein: CASSQTRGVETQYF
CDR3 DNA: TGTGCCAGCAGCCAGACCCGGGGAGTGGAGACCCAGTACTTC

clone size: -
D gene: -
J gene: TRBJ1-1
V gene: TRBV6-5
CDR3 protein: CASSPSSGARRISEAFF
CDR3 DNA: TGTGCCAGCAGCCCTTCTTCTGGGGCACGGAGAATTTCTGAAGCTTTCTTT

clone size: few
D gene: -
J gene: TRBJ1-2
V gene: TRBV27
CDR3 protein: CASSLSRAYGYTF
CDR3 DNA: TGTGCCAGCAGTTTATCCCGAGCTTATGGCTACACCTTC

clone size: -
D gene: -
J gene: TRBJ2-3
V gene: TRBV20-1
CDR3 protein: CSATTRPTDTQYF
CDR3 DNA: TGCAGTGCCACGACTAGGCCCACAGATACGCAGTATTTT

clone size: -
D gene: TRBD2
J gene: TRBJ2-3
V gene: TRBV3-1
CDR3 protein: CASSQGPGGAQGTQYF
CDR3 DNA: TGTGCCAGCAGCCAGGGCCCGGGGGGGGCCCAGGGTACGCAGTATTTT

clone size: -
D gene: -
J gene: TRBJ1-5
V gene: TRBV29-1
CDR3 protein: CSVSPGSGNQPQHF
CDR3 DNA: TGCAGCGTTTCCCCCGGGAGCGGCAATCAGCCCCAGCATTTT

clone size: -
D gene: -
J gene: TRBJ1-1
V gene: TRBV6-2/TRBV6-3
CDR3 protein: CASSYSRLLNTEAFF
CDR3 DNA: TGTGCCAGCAGTTACTCGCGTCTGCTGAACACTGAAGCTTTCTTT

clone size: -
D gene: -
J gene: TRBJ1-1
V gene: TRBV12-3/TRBV12-4
CDR3 protein: CASSLHQAFF
CDR3 DNA: TGTGCCAGCAGTTTACATCAAGCTTTCTTT

clone size: -
D gene: -
J gene: TRBJ2-3
V gene: TRBV30
CDR3 protein: CAWSVGQPDTQYF
CDR3 DNA: TGTGCCTGGAGTGTGGGGCAGCCAGATACGCAGTATTTT

clone size: few
D gene: -
J gene: TRBJ2-3
V gene: TRBV15
CDR3 protein: CATSRADTQYF
CDR3 DNA: TGTGCCACCAGCAGAGCAGATACGCAGTATTTT

clone size: many
D gene: -
J gene: TRBJ1-2
V gene: TRBV9
CDR3 protein: CASSATAGGYTF
CDR3 DNA: TGTGCCAGCAGCGCCACAGCGGGAGGCTACACCTTC

clone size: -
D gene: -
J gene: TRBJ2-2
V gene: TRBV29-1
CDR3 protein: CSAARANTGELFF
CDR3 DNA: TGCAGCGCCGCCAGGGCGAACACCGGGGAGCTGTTTTTT

clone size: few
D gene: -
J gene: TRBJ1-2
V gene: TRBV5-1
CDR3 protein: CASSLAFADNYGYTF
CDR3 DNA: TGCGCCAGCAGCTTGGCGTTCGCAGACAACTATGGCTACACCTTC

clone size: -
D gene: -
J gene: TRBJ1-2
V gene: TRBV7-6
CDR3 protein: CASSLSGRTDPNYGYTF
CDR3 DNA: TGTGCCAGCAGCTTATCGGGGCGGACTGACCCTAACTATGGCTACACCTTC

clone size: few
D gene: TRBD2
J gene: TRBJ2-7
V gene: TRBV2
CDR3 protein: CASSYGLAGGDTYEQYF
CDR3 DNA: TGTGCCAGCAGTTACGGACTAGCGGGAGGGGATACCTACGAGCAGTACTTC

clone size: few
D gene: -
J gene: TRBJ2-1
V gene: TRBV9
CDR3 protein: CASSPSGLRPLAANEQFF
CDR3 DNA: TGTGCCAGCAGTCCCTCGGGGCTTCGACCTCTCGCGGCGAATGAGCAGTTCTTC

clone size: few
D gene: TRBD1
J gene: TRBJ2-6
V gene: TRBV30
CDR3 protein: CAYDRGRTPGANVLTF
CDR3 DNA: TGTGCCTATGACAGGGGGCGCACCCCTGGGGCCAACGTCCTGACTTTC

clone size: -
D gene: -
J gene: TRBJ2-2
V gene: TRBV24-1
CDR3 protein: CATSAGIGELFF
CDR3 DNA: TGTGCCACCAGTGCAGGGATCGGGGAGCTGTTTTTT

clone size: many
D gene: -
J gene: TRBJ1-1
V gene: TRBV5-1
CDR3 protein: CASSLQGRSMNTEAFF
CDR3 DNA: TGCGCCAGCAGCCTCCAGGGTAGGAGCATGAACACTGAAGCTTTCTTT

clone size: -
D gene: -
J gene: TRBJ2-1
V gene: TRBV6-1
CDR3 protein: CAGSGGSEQFF
CDR3 DNA: TGTGCAGGGAGCGGAGGTTCTGAGCAGTTCTTC

clone size: few
D gene: -
J gene: TRBJ1-1
V gene: TRBV12-3/TRBV12-4
CDR3 protein: CASRGITGRGTLGEAFF
CDR3 DNA: TGTGCCAGCAGGGGCATAACAGGTAGAGGAACCCTAGGTGAAGCTTTCTTT

clone size: -
D gene: -
J gene: TRBJ2-4
V gene: TRBV29-1
CDR3 protein: CSAFQGRENIQYF
CDR3 DNA: TGCAGCGCTTTCCAGGGGAGGGAAAACATTCAGTACTTC

clone size: -
D gene: -
J gene: TRBJ2-5
V gene: TRBV18
CDR3 protein: CASSPQAVEGYLQETQYF
CDR3 DNA: TGTGCCAGCTCACCACAAGCCGTGGAGGGCTACCTCCAAGAGACCCAGTACTTC

clone size: -
D gene: TRBD2
J gene: TRBJ2-3
V gene: TRBV5-1
CDR3 protein: CASSSASGVDTQYF
CDR3 DNA: TGCGCCAGCAGCTCGGCTAGCGGGGTAGATACGCAGTATTTT

clone size: many
D gene: -
J gene: TRBJ2-7
V gene: TRBV18
CDR3 protein: CASSPGVSSYEQYF
CDR3 DNA: TGTGCCAGCTCACCGGGGGTTTCCTCCTACGAGCAGTACTTC

clone size: -
D gene: TRBD1
J gene: TRBJ1-2
V gene: TRBV7-2
CDR3 protein: CASSLGTGTNYGYTF
CDR3 DNA: TGTGCCAGCAGCTTAGGGACAGGAACTAACTATGGCTACACCTTC

clone size: -
D gene: TRBD1
J gene: TRBJ1-4
V gene: TRBV7-9
CDR3 protein: CASGRTGLREALFF
CDR3 DNA: TGTGCCAGCGGGAGGACAGGGCTTAGAGAAGCACTGTTTTTT

clone size: -
D gene: -
J gene: TRBJ1-1
V gene: TRBV30
CDR3 protein: CAWREEITEAFF
CDR3 DNA: TGTGCCTGGAGGGAGGAGATAACTGAAGCTTTCTTT

clone size: -
D gene: -
J gene: TRBJ2-3
V gene: TRBV2
CDR3 protein: CASSEEGVGGKSTDTQYF
CDR3 DNA: TGTGCCAGCAGTGAAGAAGGGGTTGGCGGGAAAAGCACAGATACGCAGTATTTT

clone size: few
D gene: -
J gene: TRBJ1-4
V gene: TRBV12-3/TRBV12-4
CDR3 protein: CASTVGREKLFF
CDR3 DNA: TGTGCCAGCACCGTAGGACGGGAAAAACTGTTTTTT

clone size: few
D gene: -
J gene: TRBJ2-7
V gene: TRBV10-3
CDR3 protein: CAISSDGYEQYF
CDR3 DNA: TGTGCCATCAGTAGCGACGGCTACGAGCAGTACTTC

clone size: -
D gene: -
J gene: TRBJ2-3
V gene: TRBV4-2
CDR3 protein: CASSQYPGEGDTQYF
CDR3 DNA: TGTGCCAGCAGCCAATACCCGGGAGAAGGGGATACGCAGTATTTT

clone size: -
D gene: -
J gene: TRBJ2-1
V gene: TRBV20-1
CDR3 protein: CSASTGYNEQFF
CDR3 DNA: TGCAGTGCTAGTACAGGGTACAATGAGCAGTTCTTC

clone size: -
D gene: -
J gene: TRBJ2-5
V gene: TRBV18
CDR3 protein: CASSPPMLGRSLYQETQYF
CDR3 DNA: TGTGCCAGCTCACCACCGATGCTCGGCAGGTCTTTATACCAAGAGACCCAGTACTTC

clone size: -
D gene: -
J gene: TRBJ2-1
V gene: TRBV7-9
CDR3 protein: CASSFHPVSSYNEQFF
CDR3 DNA: TGTGCCAGCAGCTTCCACCCGGTGAGCTCCTACAATGAGCAGTTCTTC

clone size: few
D gene: -
J gene: TRBJ2-3
V gene: TRBV9
CDR3 protein: CASSVGRWSTDTQYF
CDR3 DNA: TGTGCCAGCAGCGTAGGAAGGTGGAGCACAGATACGCAGTATTTT

clone size: few
D gene: -
J gene: TRBJ2-7
V gene: TRBV7-6
CDR3 protein: CASSLGRVTYEQYF
CDR3 DNA: TGTGCCAGCAGCTTGGGCAGGGTAACCTACGAGCAGTACTTC

clone size: -
D gene: -
J gene: TRBJ1-2
V gene: TRBV3-1
CDR3 protein: CASSYGSVGYTF
CDR3 DNA: TGTGCCAGCAGCTACGGGTCGGTTGGCTACACCTTC